Below, 30 T cell receptor beta chains from the same sample are listed, as sequenced in a study of blood T cell repertoires in COVID-19 (TCRdb year 2020). The library was generated by the immunoSEQ multiplex PCR assay. TCRdb stores this immuneACCESS table with in-frame sequences only. Part of the clones is absent; in the studies checked, under half of the shortfall reflects unresolved V genes, and no reason is known for the rest. Counted in this sample were some 260,000 clones; around 85% of them appeared once. About 8.1% of the sample rests with the top ten. The sequenced sample was peripheral blood. The receptors stem from an older man with acute or convalescent COVID-19.

The chain couples TRBV5-1 to TRBJ1-4; no clear D gene. Germline-derived CDR1 and CDR2 are SGHRS and YFSETQ. CDR3 length: 15 amino acids. With 5 bases removed from V and 0 bases from J, the gap between germline ends came to 11 bases. The CDR3 sequence: CASRRGGSTNEKLFF. The CDR3 DNA is TGCGCCAGCAGAAGAGGCGGGTCAACTAATGAAAAACTGTTTTTT.

This clone was detected once. This chain connects TRBV2 to TRBJ1-4, with TRBD1 matching over 7 bases. The CDR3 sequence is 14 residues long. J was trimmed by 7 bases and V by 6 bases; bases with no gene match: 8. Germline V gene sequence: CDR1 SNHLY, CDR2 FYNNEI. The CDR3 is CASSKGGKTEKLFF. CDR3 DNA: TGTGCCAGCAGCAAAGGGGGCAAAACTGAAAAACTGTTTTTT.

The V gene is TRBV6-1, the J gene TRBJ2-7, with D possibly matching TRBD1 (6 bases). Per the germline V gene, CDR1 is MNHNS and CDR2 is SASEGT. The CDR3 is made up of 15 amino acids. V was trimmed by 1 base and J by 0 bases, leaving 10 bases between them. The CDR3 loop reads CASSEGGQASYEQYF. The CDR3 bases are TGTGCCAGCAGTGAAGGGGGGCAGGCCTCCTACGAGCAGTACTTC.

The chain recombines TRBV28 with TRBJ1-4, with D perhaps TRBD1 (5 bases). The CDR3 length is 15 residues. Looked up from germline, CDR1 is MDHEN and CDR2 is SYDVKM. The V gene lost 4 bases and the J gene lost 0 bases, with 9 bases spanning the gap. The CDR3 loop is CASSSTGSTNEKLFF. Here the CDR3 DNA reads TGTGCCAGCAGTTCTACAGGTTCAACTAATGAAAAACTGTTTTTT.

CDR3 protein: CASSLGGREGYGYTF. In DNA form, the CDR3 reads TGTGCCAGCAGCTTAGGAGGGAGGGAGGGCTATGGCTACACCTTC. The V and J genes are TRBV11-3 and TRBJ1-2; D not resolved. The CDR3 is made up of 15 amino acids. The V end was cut by 1 base, the J end by 4 bases, with 13 bases between. From germline, CDR1 is SGHNT and CDR2 YENEEA.

V usage is TRBV25-1 and J usage is TRBJ1-5, with 11 bases identical to TRBD1. This CDR3 is built from 16 residues. Trimming removed 3 bases from V and 7 bases from J; junction bases left unmatched: 8. Germline V gene data show CDR1 as MGHDK and CDR2 as SYGVNS. CDR3 nucleotides: TGTGCCAGCAGTGACCGGACAGGGGGCGCGGGGCAGCCCCAGCATTTT. It is translated as CASSDRTGGAGQPQHF.

The chain is built from TRBV15 and TRBJ2-3; 7 bases align to TRBD1. V was clipped by 2 bases and J by 0 bases; unmatched bases: 5. The germline CDR1 and CDR2 sequences are LNHNV and YYDKDF (reference sequence). The CDR3 has 16 residues. CDR3 in amino acids: CATSRSRQGSTDTQYF. CDR3 sequence (DNA): TGTGCCACCAGCAGATCCCGACAGGGAAGCACAGATACGCAGTATTTT.

The chain uses TRBV19 and TRBJ1-1; D gene unclear. Germline CDR1 LNHDA, CDR2 SQIVND (reference sequence). Trimming cost V 10 bases and J 0 bases, with 21 bases left between them. The CDR3 covers 16 residues. The CDR3 DNA sequence: TGTGCCACCTTGGGTAGGAGTACTGTTATGAACACTGAAGCTTTCTTT. Protein: CATLGRSTVMNTEAFF.

This clone came up once. V gene TRBV13 combines with J gene TRBJ2-5; D possibly corresponds to TRBD2 (6 bases). The germline V gene encodes CDR1 PRHDT and CDR2 FYEKMQ (reference sequence). The CDR3 length is 15 residues. Trimming left V 5 bases short and J 4 bases short, with 17 bases between. CDR3 in amino acids: CASSRTQVGGETQYF. In DNA, the CDR3 is TGTGCCAGCAGCCGCACGCAAGTGGGAGGAGAGACCCAGTACTTC.

V usage is TRBV5-8 and J usage is TRBJ1-5, with D possibly being TRBD1 (6 bases). Trimming left V 2 bases short and J 4 bases short, with 19 bases between. CDR3 length: 17 amino acids. Looked up from germline, CDR1 is SGHTS and CDR2 is YDEGEE. The DNA of the CDR3 is TGTGCCAGCAGCTTTTACCGACAGGATAGTATGAATCAGCCCCAGCATTTT. This encodes CASSFYRQDSMNQPQHF.

The rearrangement joins TRBV3-1 (or the pseudogene TRBV3-2) to TRBJ1-1; a possible D gene is TRBD1 (6 bases). Germline values: CDR1 LGHDT, CDR2 YNNKEL (reference sequence). CDR3 length equals 14 residues. Trimming removed 4 bases at V and 5 bases at J, with 14 bases between. CDR3 sequence reads: CASSRTGTTTEAFF. CDR3 in DNA: TGTGCCAGCAGCCGCACCGGGACAACTACTGAAGCTTTCTTT.

J is TRBJ2-7 and V is TRBV7-9; a possible D gene is TRBD1 (6 bases). This CDR3 region has 14 residues. V dropped 5 bases and J dropped 4 bases, with 15 bases sitting between them. Germline CDR1 SEHNR, CDR2 FQNEAQ (reference sequence). The CDR3 DNA sequence: TGTGCCAGCAGCCAAAACAGGGCCCCGTACGAGCAGTACTTC. This encodes CASSQNRAPYEQYF.

The chain uses TRBV3-1 (or the pseudogene TRBV3-2) and TRBJ1-4; TRBD1 agrees at 9 bases. The CDR3 spans 15 residues. In germline, CDR1 is LGHDT, CDR2 YNNKEL (reference sequence). V shed 4 bases, J shed 4 bases, and the junction held 4 bases outside the gene matches. CDR3 nucleotide sequence: TGTGCCAGCAGCCTTACAGGGGGCGTTAATGAAAAACTGTTTTTT. The encoded protein is CASSLTGGVNEKLFF.

A remark on this clone: The sample holds other DNA sequences that translate to the same CDR3. This chain uses TRBV24-1 with TRBJ1-2; TRBD1 matches at 7 bases. Germline assignment: CDR1 KGHDR and CDR2 SFDVKD. With V trimmed by 3 bases and J by 2 bases, 2 bases remained unmatched. There are 14 residues in the CDR3. In nucleotides, the CDR3 is TGTGCCACCAGTGATCCGACAGGGAACTATGGCTACACCTTC. Encoded protein: CATSDPTGNYGYTF.

This chain links TRBV18 with TRBJ1-1; D call uncertain. The CDR3 totals 14 residues. In germline, CDR1 is KGHSH, CDR2 LQKENI. V was pared by 3 bases and J by 1 base, with 9 bases between. In nucleotides, the CDR3 is TGTGCCAGCTCACCGACATTCTCGAACACTGAAGCTTTCTTT. Translating gives CASSPTFSNTEAFF. Complete variable domain (other parts from reference TRBV18 and TRBJ1-1): NAGVMQNPRHLVRRRGQEARLRCSPMKGHSHVYWYRQLPEEGLKFMVYLQKENIIDESGMPKERFSAEFPKEGPSILRIQQVVRGDSAAYFCASSPTFSNTEAFFGQGTRLTVV.

CDR3 nucleotides: TGCAGTGCTAGTCTAGGACAGGGTGGTTACGAGCAGTACTTC. Amino acid sequence: CSASLGQGGYEQYF. This sequence joins TRBV20-1 and TRBJ2-7, with 8 bases fitting TRBD1. Germline loops: CDR1 DFQATT, CDR2 SNEGSKA (reference sequence). After removal of 3 bases from V and 4 bases from J, the junction contained 8 bases not matched to a gene. This CDR3 has 14 amino acids.

The V gene is TRBV19, the J gene TRBJ1-2, with TRBD1 matching 8 bases. The V and J ends lost 5 bases and 4 bases, in that order; junction bases with no gene match: 3. The CDR3 is 13 residues long. Germline CDR1 is LNHDA and CDR2 is SQIVND (reference sequence). The CDR3 spells CASSLGTGYGYTF. In DNA form, the CDR3 reads TGTGCCAGTAGTCTGGGGACAGGCTATGGCTACACCTTC. The variable domain in full, completed from reference TRBV19 and TRBJ1-2, reads DGGITQSPKYLFRKEGQNVTLSCEQNLNHDAMYWYRQDPGQGLRLIYYSQIVNDFQKGDIAEGYSVSREKKESFPLTVTSAQKNPTAFYLCASSLGTGYGYTFGSGTRLTVV.

The chain carries TRBV6-5 and TRBJ2-1; 9 positions match TRBD1. Per germline, CDR1 MNHEY and CDR2 SVGAGI. CDR3 length: 15 residues. With 2 bases clipped from V and 5 bases from J, the junction kept 4 bases outside the gene matches. In DNA, the CDR3 is TGTGCCAGCAGTTACCCCGGGACAGGGAACAATGAGCAGTTCTTC. This translates into CASSYPGTGNNEQFF.

The chain carries TRBV7-9 and TRBJ2-1; 11 bases are a match to TRBD2. With 3 bases clipped from V and 15 bases from J, the junction kept 4 bases outside the gene matches. From germline, CDR1 is SEHNR and CDR2 FQNEAQ (reference sequence). CDR3 length: 12 residues. The CDR3 sequence is CASSFSLAGGFF. CDR3 coding DNA: TGTGCCAGCAGCTTCAGTCTAGCGGGAGGGTTCTTC.

The chain recombines TRBV24-1 with TRBJ1-2, with 12 bases matching TRBD1. V shed 3 bases and J 5 bases; nucleotides not matched to a gene: 6. This CDR3 has 16 residues. Germline CDR1 reads KGHDR; CDR2 reads SFDVKD. The CDR3 DNA follows: TGTGCCACCAGTGATGGCCCGGGACAGGGGGCTTATGGCTACACCTTC. It is translated as CATSDGPGQGAYGYTF.

V gene TRBV18 combines with J gene TRBJ2-1; 8 bases fit TRBD1. The CDR3 consists of 16 residues. The J segment lost 0 bases and the V segment lost 4 bases, leaving 5 bases of the junction unmatched. Germline V gene sequence: CDR1 KGHSH, CDR2 LQKENI. In nucleotides, the CDR3 is TGTGCCAGCTCACGACAGGGGAGAAGCTCCTACAATGAGCAGTTCTTC. It translates to CASSRQGRSSYNEQFF.

The chain uses TRBV6-5 and TRBJ1-5; D ambiguous. Germline V gene data show CDR1 as MNHEY and CDR2 as SVGAGI. The CDR3 consists of 13 residues. Trimming took 5 bases from V and 3 from J, leaving 8 bases between them. The CDR3 DNA reads as TGTGCCAGCAGTCCCCGGGACAATCAGCCCCAGCATTTT. Protein product: CASSPRDNQPQHF.

The sample holds one count of this clone. V gene TRBV7-6 combines with J gene TRBJ1-6; tentative D call: TRBD1 (5 bases). This CDR3 has 13 amino acids. V was pared by 1 base and J by 7 bases, with 5 bases between. Germline V gene data show CDR1 as SGHVS and CDR2 as FNYEAQ. CDR3 amino acids: CASSLGTNSPLHF. The CDR3 coding sequence is TGTGCCAGCAGCTTAGGGACAAATTCACCCCTCCACTTT.

This sequence joins TRBV4-1 and TRBJ2-7; D is possibly TRBD1 (6 bases). Trimming shortened V by 2 bases and J by 1 base, and 18 bases separated the two germline ends. Per the germline V gene, CDR1 is MGHRA and CDR2 is YSYEKL. This CDR3 has 17 residues. In DNA, the CDR3 is TGCGCCAGCAGCCAAAGTTGGACAGCACCGGGGTCCTACGAGCAGTACTTC. Amino acid sequence: CASSQSWTAPGSYEQYF.

This chain uses TRBV18 with TRBJ1-5, with 7 bases identical to TRBD1. Per the germline V gene, CDR1 is KGHSH and CDR2 is LQKENI. V trimming: 5 bases; J trimming: 7 bases; junction bases outside the gene matches: 11. The CDR3 spans 15 residues. The CDR3 region is CASSSGQAQGQPQHF. CDR3 DNA: TGTGCCAGCTCATCCGGACAGGCTCAAGGGCAGCCCCAGCATTTT.

The J gene is TRBJ1-5, the V gene TRBV12-3 or TRBV12-4, with D possibly being TRBD1 (5 bases). Trimming left V 6 bases short and J 4 bases short, with 10 bases between. The CDR3 sequence is 13 residues long. DNA for the CDR3: TGTGCCAGCAGCCCCGGGGGAAATCAGCCCCAGCATTTT. This sequence encodes CASSPGGNQPQHF.

As DNA, the CDR3 is TGTGCCAGCAGTTACAGGGGGCTTGGTAAACTGTTTTTT. It encodes CASSYRGLGKLFF. The V and J genes are TRBV12-3 or TRBV12-4 and TRBJ1-4; 9 nucleotides agree with TRBD1. V was pared by 4 bases and J by 11 bases, with 5 bases of the junction left unmatched. The CDR3 contains 13 residues.

The V call is TRBV9, the J call TRBJ1-1; the match to TRBD1 covers 7 bases. The V segment lost 0 bases and the J segment 6 bases; nucleotides outside the gene matches: 5. The CDR3 runs 14 residues. In germline, CDR1 is SGDLS, CDR2 YYNGEE. Here the CDR3 reads CASSVAPQGAEAFF. For the CDR3, the DNA is TGTGCCAGCAGCGTAGCTCCCCAGGGGGCTGAAGCTTTCTTT.

This clone appeared a few times. The V and J genes are TRBV18 and TRBJ2-1; the match to TRBD2 covers 11 bases. CDR1 is KGHSH and CDR2 is LQKENI in the germline V gene. The CDR3 loop spans 15 amino acids. The V and J ends lost 3 bases and 6 bases, in that order; junction bases with no gene match: 4. The chain's CDR3 is CASSPPGLAGNEQFF. The CDR3 region has the DNA TGTGCCAGCTCACCTCCCGGACTAGCGGGCAATGAGCAGTTCTTC.

The V and J genes are TRBV27 and TRBJ1-2, with D maybe TRBD1 (5 bases). Trimming stripped 5 bases from V and 8 bases from J, with 18 bases between. The germline V gene has CDR1 MNHEY and CDR2 SMNVEV (reference sequence). This CDR3 is built from 14 residues. CDR3 residues: CASSHDFSRGGYTF. CDR3 sequence (DNA): TGTGCCAGCAGTCATGACTTCTCCCGGGGGGGCTACACCTTC.